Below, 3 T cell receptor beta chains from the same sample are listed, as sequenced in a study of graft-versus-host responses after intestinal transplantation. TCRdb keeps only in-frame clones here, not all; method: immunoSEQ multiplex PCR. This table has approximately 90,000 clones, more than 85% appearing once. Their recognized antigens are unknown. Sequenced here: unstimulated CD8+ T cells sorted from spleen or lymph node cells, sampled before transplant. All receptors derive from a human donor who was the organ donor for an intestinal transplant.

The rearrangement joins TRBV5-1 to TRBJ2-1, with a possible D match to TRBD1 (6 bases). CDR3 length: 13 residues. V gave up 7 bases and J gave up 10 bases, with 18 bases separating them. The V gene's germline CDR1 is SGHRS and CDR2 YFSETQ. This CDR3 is CASCDDRGNEQFF. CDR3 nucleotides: TGCGCCAGCTGCGACGATAGGGGGAACGAGCAGTTCTTC. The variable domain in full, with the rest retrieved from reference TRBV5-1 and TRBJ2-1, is KAGVTQTPRYLIKTRGQQVTLSCSPISGHRSVSWYQQTPGQGLQFLFEYFSETQRNKGNFPGRFSGRQFSNSRSEMNVSTLELGDSALYLCASCDDRGNEQFFGPGTRLTVL.

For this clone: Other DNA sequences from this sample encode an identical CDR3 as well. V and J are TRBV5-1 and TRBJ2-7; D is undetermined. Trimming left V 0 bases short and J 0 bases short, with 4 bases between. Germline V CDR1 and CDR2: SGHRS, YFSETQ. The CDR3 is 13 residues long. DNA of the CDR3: TGCGCCAGCAGCTTGGCAGGCTCCTACGAGCAGTACTTC. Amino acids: CASSLAGSYEQYF.

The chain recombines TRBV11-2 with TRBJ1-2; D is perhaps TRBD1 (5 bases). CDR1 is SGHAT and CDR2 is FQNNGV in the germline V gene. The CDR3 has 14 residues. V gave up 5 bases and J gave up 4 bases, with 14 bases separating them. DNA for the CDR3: TGTGCCAGCAGCGCGGTAGGGACTTCCTATGGCTACACCTTC. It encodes CASSAVGTSYGYTF.